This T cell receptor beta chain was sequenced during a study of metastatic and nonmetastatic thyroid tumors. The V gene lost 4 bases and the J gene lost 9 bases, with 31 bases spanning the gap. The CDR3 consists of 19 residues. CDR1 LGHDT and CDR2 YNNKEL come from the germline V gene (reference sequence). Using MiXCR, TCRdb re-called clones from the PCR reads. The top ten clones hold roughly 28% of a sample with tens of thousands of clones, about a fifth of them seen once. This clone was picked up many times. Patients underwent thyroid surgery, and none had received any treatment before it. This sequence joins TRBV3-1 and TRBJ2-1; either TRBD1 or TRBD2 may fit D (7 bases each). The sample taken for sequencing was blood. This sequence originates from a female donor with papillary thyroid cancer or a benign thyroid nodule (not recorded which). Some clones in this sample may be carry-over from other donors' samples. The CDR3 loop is CASSPHQETGTTPVGEQFF. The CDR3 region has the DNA TGTGCCAGCAGCCCCCACCAGGAGACAGGGACTACCCCAGTGGGTGAGCAGTTCTTC.